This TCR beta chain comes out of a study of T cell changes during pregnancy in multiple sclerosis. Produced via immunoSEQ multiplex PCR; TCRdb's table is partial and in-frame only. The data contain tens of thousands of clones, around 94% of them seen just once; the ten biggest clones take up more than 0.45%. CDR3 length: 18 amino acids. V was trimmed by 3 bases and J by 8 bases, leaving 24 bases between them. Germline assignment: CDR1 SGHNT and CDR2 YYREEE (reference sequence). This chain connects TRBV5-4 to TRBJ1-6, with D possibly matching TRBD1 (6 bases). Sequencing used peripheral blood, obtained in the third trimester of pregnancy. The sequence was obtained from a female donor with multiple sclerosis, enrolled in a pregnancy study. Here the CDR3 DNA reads TGTGCCAGCAGCTACTTTGGGACAACGATTGGGAGGGATTCACCCCTCCACTTT. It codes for CASSYFGTTIGRDSPLHF.